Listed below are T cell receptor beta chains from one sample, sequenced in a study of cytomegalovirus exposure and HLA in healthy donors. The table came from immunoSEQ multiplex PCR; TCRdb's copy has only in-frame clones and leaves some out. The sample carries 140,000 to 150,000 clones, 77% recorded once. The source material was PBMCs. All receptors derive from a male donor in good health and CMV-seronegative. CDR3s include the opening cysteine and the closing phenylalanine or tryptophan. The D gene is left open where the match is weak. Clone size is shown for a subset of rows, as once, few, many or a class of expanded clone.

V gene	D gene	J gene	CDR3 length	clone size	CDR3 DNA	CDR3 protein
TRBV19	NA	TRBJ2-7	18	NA	TGTGCCAGTAGTATAGTAGGAGGGAGACCGTCACCCCTCTACGAGCAGTACTTC	CASSIVGGRPSPLYEQYF
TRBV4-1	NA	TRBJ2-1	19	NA	TGCGCCAGCAGCCACCCGGGACAGAAAGTAGCGGTCCGGGGCGATGAGCAGTTCTTC	CASSHPGQKVAVRGDEQFF
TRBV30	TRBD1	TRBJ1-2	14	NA	TGTGCCTGGACCAGACAGGGGGGGAATGGTGGCTACACCTTC	CAWTRQGGNGGYTF
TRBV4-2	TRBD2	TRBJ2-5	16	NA	TGTGCCAGCAGCCAGAGGGGCAGCGGGGAGCAAGAGACCCAGTACTTC	CASSQRGSGEQETQYF
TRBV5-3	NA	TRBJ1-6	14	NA	TGTGCCAGAAGCTTACCACTGCTAGGCTCACCCCTCCACTTT	CARSLPLLGSPLHF
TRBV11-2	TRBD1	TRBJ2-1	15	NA	TGTGCCAGCAGCTTAGGGGACAGGTGGGGCAATGAGCAGTTCTTC	CASSLGDRWGNEQFF
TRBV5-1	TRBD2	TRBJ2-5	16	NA	TGCGCCAGCAGCTTGGCCTTGAACGGGGGGAAAGAGACCCAGTACTTC	CASSLALNGGKETQYF
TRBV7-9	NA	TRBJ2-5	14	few	TGTGCCAGCAGCTTAGGGGCAGGGGTAGAGACCCAGTACTTC	CASSLGAGVETQYF
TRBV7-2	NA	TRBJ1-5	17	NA	TGTGCCAGCAGCCGAGACGTCGGGGGGGTTAGCAATCAGCCCCAGCATTTT	CASSRDVGGVSNQPQHF
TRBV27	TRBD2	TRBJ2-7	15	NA	TGTGCCAGCAGTCCAAAGGGACTAGCAAACTACGAGCAGTACTTC	CASSPKGLANYEQYF
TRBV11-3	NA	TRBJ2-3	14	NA	TGTGCCAGCAGTTCACACAGGGAATCAGATACGCAGTATTTT	CASSSHRESDTQYF
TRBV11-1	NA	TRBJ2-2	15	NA	TGTGCCAGCAGCTTAGTTCGGGCGGGCACCGGGGAGCTGTTTTTT	CASSLVRAGTGELFF
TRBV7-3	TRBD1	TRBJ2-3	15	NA	TGTGCCAGCAGCTCGACAGGGGGGACTACAGATACGCAGTATTTT	CASSSTGGTTDTQYF
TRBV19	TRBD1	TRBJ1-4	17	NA	TGTGCCAGTAGTATAGACCAATTGACAGGGGGCTACGAAAAACTGTTTTTT	CASSIDQLTGGYEKLFF
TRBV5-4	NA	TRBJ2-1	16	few	TGTGCCAGCAGCCAGGGGACGAGGAGGACTTACAATGAGCAGTTCTTC	CASSQGTRRTYNEQFF
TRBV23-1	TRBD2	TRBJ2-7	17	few	TGCGCCAGCAGCGCAGATCGGACTAGCGGCGAATCCTACGAGCAGTACTTC	CASSADRTSGESYEQYF
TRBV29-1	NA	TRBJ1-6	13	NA	TGCAGCGTTGGACAGGAGGTTAATTCACCCCTCCACTTT	CSVGQEVNSPLHF
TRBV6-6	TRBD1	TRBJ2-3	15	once	TGTGCCAGCAGACCCGGACAGGGGAGGACAGATACGCAGTATTTT	CASRPGQGRTDTQYF
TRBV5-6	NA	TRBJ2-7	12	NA	TGTGCCAGCAGCTTTCAGGGGTACGAGCAGTACTTC	CASSFQGYEQYF
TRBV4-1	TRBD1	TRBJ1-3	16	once	TGCGCCAGCAGCCAACCGACAGGGCCCTCTGGAAACACCATATATTTT	CASSQPTGPSGNTIYF
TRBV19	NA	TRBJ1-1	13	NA	TGTGCCAGTAGTTCCCGACGACAATTAGAAGCTTTCTTT	CASSSRRQLEAFF
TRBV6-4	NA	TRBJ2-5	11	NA	TGTGCCAGCAGTGCCCCGGAGTCCCAGTACTTC	CASSAPESQYF
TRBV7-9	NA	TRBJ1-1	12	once	TGTGCCACCAGCATGAGGACAGAAAGAGCTTTCTTT	CATSMRTERAFF
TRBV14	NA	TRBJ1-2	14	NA	TGTGCCAGCGAACTAAGCGGGGGGCTCAGTGGCTACACCTTC	CASELSGGLSGYTF
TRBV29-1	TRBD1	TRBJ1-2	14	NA	TGCAGCGTACCCCGGGACAGGGGAAACTATGGCTACACCTTC	CSVPRDRGNYGYTF
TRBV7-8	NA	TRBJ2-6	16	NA	TGTGCCAGCAGCCGTCTTAGTCTGTCTGGGGCCAACGTCCTGACTTTC	CASSRLSLSGANVLTF
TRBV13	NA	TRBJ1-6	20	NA	TGTGCCAGCAGCAAAATGGCCTGGGGGCTCCCGAGCTCCTATAATTCACCCCTCCACTTT	CASSKMAWGLPSSYNSPLHF
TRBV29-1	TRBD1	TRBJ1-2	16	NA	TGCAGCGTTGAAGATGAGAGCGACAGGGGCAACTATGGCTACACCTTC	CSVEDESDRGNYGYTF
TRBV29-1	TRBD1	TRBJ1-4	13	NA	TGCAGCGTTACCCGGGACAGCTGGGGAAAACTGTTTTTT	CSVTRDSWGKLFF
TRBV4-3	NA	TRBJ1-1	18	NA	TGCGCCAGCAGCCAAGAATCGGGGGACGTCTCTTGGGGGACTGAAGCTTTCTTT	CASSQESGDVSWGTEAFF
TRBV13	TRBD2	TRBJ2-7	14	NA	TGTGCCAGCAGCTTAAGGGAGGGCCGCTACGAGCAGTACTTC	CASSLREGRYEQYF
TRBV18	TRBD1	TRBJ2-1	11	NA	TGTGCCAGCTCACCGACAGGGGAGCAGTTCTTC	CASSPTGEQFF